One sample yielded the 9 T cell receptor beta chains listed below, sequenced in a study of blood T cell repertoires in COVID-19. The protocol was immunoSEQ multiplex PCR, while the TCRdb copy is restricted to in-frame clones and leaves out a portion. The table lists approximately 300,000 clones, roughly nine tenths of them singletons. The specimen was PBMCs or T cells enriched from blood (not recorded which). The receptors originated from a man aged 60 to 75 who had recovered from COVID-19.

CDR3 in amino acids: CASSLSRNQPQHF. CDR3 coding DNA: TGTGCCAGCAGCTTATCCAGAAATCAGCCCCAGCATTTT. This chain connects TRBV7-3 to TRBJ1-5; the D is unclear. CDR3 size: 13 residues. Trimming shortened V by 2 bases and J by 4 bases, and 6 bases separated the two germline ends. The germline gives CDR1 SGHTA, CDR2 FQGTGA.

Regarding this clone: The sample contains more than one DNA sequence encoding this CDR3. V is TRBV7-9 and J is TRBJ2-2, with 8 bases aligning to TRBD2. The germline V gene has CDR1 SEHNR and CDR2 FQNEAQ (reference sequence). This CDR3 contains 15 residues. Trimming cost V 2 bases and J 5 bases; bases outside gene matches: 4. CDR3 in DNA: TGTGCCAGCAGCTTAAGCGGGAGTGGGACCGGGGAGCTGTTTTTT. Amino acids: CASSLSGSGTGELFF.

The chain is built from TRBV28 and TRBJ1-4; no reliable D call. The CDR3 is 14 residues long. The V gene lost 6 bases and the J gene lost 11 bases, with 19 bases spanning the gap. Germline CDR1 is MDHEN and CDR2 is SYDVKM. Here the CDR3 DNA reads TGTGCCAGCAGCTCGTCCGCCTTTACCGGGAAACTGTTTTTT. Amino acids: CASSSSAFTGKLFF. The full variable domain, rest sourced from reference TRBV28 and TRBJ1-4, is DVKVTQSSRYLVKRTGEKVFLECVQDMDHENMFWYRQDPGLGLRLIYFSYDVKMKEKGDIPEGYSVSREKKERFSLILESASTNQTSMYLCASSSSAFTGKLFFGSGTQLSVL.

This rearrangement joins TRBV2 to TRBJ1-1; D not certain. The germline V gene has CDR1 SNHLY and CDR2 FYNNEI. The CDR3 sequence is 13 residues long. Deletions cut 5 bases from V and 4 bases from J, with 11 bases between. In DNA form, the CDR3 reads TGTGCCAGCAGTAAGGCAAGAGGCACTGAAGCTTTCTTT. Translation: CASSKARGTEAFF.

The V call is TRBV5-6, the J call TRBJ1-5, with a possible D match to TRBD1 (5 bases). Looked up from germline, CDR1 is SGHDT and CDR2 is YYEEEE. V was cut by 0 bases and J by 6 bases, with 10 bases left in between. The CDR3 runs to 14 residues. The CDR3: CASSLGQTLQPQHF. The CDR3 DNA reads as TGTGCCAGCAGCTTGGGACAGACACTTCAGCCCCAGCATTTT.

The CDR3 bases are TGTGCCAGTAGTATAGCTTGGAGCGACAGGGGGCCGGGTGAAGCTTTCTTT. Protein product: CASSIAWSDRGPGEAFF. The chain employs TRBV19 and TRBJ1-1, with 10 nucleotides matching TRBD1. Germline CDR1 and CDR2: LNHDA and SQIVND (reference sequence). The V and J ends lost 1 base and 7 bases, in that order; junction bases with no gene match: 12. The CDR3 covers 17 residues.

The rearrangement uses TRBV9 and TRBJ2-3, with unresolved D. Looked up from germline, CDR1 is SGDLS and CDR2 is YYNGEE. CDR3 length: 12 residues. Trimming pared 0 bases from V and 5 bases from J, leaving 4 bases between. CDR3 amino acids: CASSVVLDTQYF. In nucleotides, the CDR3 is TGTGCCAGCAGCGTAGTATTAGATACGCAGTATTTT. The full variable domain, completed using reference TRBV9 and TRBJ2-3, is DSGVTQTPKHLITATGQRVTLRCSPRSGDLSVYWYQQSLDQGLQFLIQYYNGEERAKGNILERFSAQQFPDLHSELNLSSLELGDSALYFCASSVVLDTQYFGPGTRLTVL.

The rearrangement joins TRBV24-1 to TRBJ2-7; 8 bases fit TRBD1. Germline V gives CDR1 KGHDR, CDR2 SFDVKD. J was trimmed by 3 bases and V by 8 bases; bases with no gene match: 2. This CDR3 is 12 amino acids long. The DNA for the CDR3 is TGTGCCACCACGGACAGGGACTACGAGCAGTACTTC. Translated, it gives CATTDRDYEQYF.

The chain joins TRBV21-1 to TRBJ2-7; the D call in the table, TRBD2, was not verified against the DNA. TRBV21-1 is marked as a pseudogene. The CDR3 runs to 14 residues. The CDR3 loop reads CASSGPSGSYEQYF. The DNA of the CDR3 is TGTGCCAGCAGCGGGCCCTCGGGAAGCTACGAGCAGTACTTC.